What follows are 13 T cell receptor beta chains derived from one specimen sequenced in a study of T cell repertoires in cytomegalovirus infection. These receptors have no known antigen. In TCRdb, the reads were re-called with MiXCR into one record per CDR3 protein. The sample lists 80,000 or so distinct CDR3 sequences, approximately 42% occurring once. The source material was CD8+ T cells from cultured PBMCs, sampled from culture after CMV antigen stimulation. Every receptor here comes from a human donor in good health (CMV status not recorded). Some clones in this sample may be carry-over from other donors' samples.

V and J are TRBV29-1 and TRBJ2-1, with 10 positions matching TRBD2. CDR3 size: 16 residues. The germline CDR1 and CDR2 sequences are SQVTM and ANQGSEA. With V trimmed by 1 base and J by 7 bases, 10 bases remained unmatched. DNA for the CDR3: TGCAGCGTTGAAGGACTAGCGGGTGTACCAATGAATGAGCAGTTCTTC. It encodes CSVEGLAGVPMNEQFF.

Turning to this clonotype: One end of the junction does not line up with germline, which may come from a read error. The V call is TRBV5-3, the J call TRBJ1-6, with a weak D call TRBD1 (5 bases). Being an ORF, TRBV5-3 has a function that is uncertain. This CDR3 is 14 amino acids long. As DNA, the CDR3 is TGTGCCAGCAGCTTGGCAGGGTTTAATTCACCCCTCCACTTT. Encoded protein: CASSLAGFNSPLHF.

The chain carries TRBV6-6 and TRBJ2-2; D is ambiguous. Germline loops: CDR1 MNHNY, CDR2 SVGAGI (reference sequence). CDR3 length: 17 residues. The ends were cut back, 0 bases at V and 4 bases at J, with 15 bases in the middle. The CDR3 reads CASSYSARIGGTGELFF. CDR3 bases: TGTGCCAGCAGTTACTCTGCTAGAATCGGCGGCACCGGGGAGCTGTTTTTT.

The chain has TRBV19 and TRBJ1-2; D is possibly TRBD1 (5 bases). V lost 3 bases and J lost 8, with 13 bases in between. The length of the CDR3 is 13 residues. Germline assignment: CDR1 LNHDA and CDR2 SQIVND (reference sequence). CDR3 sequence: CASSMGPLGGYTF. CDR3 sequence (DNA): TGTGCCAGTAGTATGGGACCCCTGGGAGGCTACACCTTC.

The sample holds a few counts of this clonotype. The rearrangement joins TRBV7-9 to TRBJ1-5; 7 nucleotides line up with TRBD1. The CDR3 consists of 15 residues. J was trimmed by 4 bases and V by 5 bases; bases with no gene match: 8. Germline lookup yields CDR1 SEHNR and CDR2 FQNEAQ (reference sequence). CDR3 region: CASSTDREGNQPQHF. CDR3 nucleotides: TGTGCCAGCAGCACCGACAGGGAAGGGAATCAGCCCCAGCATTTT.

This clonotype was seen a handful of times. Sequence at one end of the junction differs from germline and may be a read error. CDR3 in amino acids: CASSPPVPNTEAFF. The CDR3, as DNA: TGTGCCAGCAGCCCTCCAGTCCCTAACACTGAAGCTTTCTTT. The gene calls are TRBV4-1 and TRBJ1-1; D is unresolved. CDR1 MGHRA and CDR2 YSYEKL come from the germline V gene. CDR3 length: 14 amino acids.

This chain connects TRBV6-1 to TRBJ2-7; 9 nucleotides agree with TRBD1. The CDR3 runs 15 residues. After removal of 5 bases from V and 2 bases from J, the junction contained 7 bases not matched to a gene. Per the germline V gene, CDR1 is MNHNS and CDR2 is SASEGT. The CDR3 loop reads CASSLLDRGTYEQYF. In nucleotides, the CDR3 is TGTGCCAGCAGTCTACTGGACAGGGGCACCTACGAGCAGTACTTC.

The chain carries TRBV11-1 and TRBJ1-1; no clear D gene. V dropped 1 base and J dropped 3 bases, with 6 bases sitting between them. CDR3 length: 13 amino acids. Germline V gene data show CDR1 as SGHAT and CDR2 as FQDESV (reference sequence). CDR3 nucleotides: TGTGCCAGCAGCTTAGGTGCGCACACTGAAGCTTTCTTT. This gives the protein CASSLGAHTEAFF.

In its sample, this clonotype was seen many times. The chain is built from TRBV7-8 and TRBJ2-3; TRBD2 aligns across 7 bases. CDR1 SGHVS and CDR2 FQNEAQ come from the germline V gene. The length of the CDR3 is 15 residues. Losses at the gene ends were 5 bases for V and 4 bases for J; bases not matched to a gene: 9. The CDR3 DNA is TGTGCCAGCAGCATACTGACGGGGGGAGCAGATACGCAGTATTTT. Translated, it gives CASSILTGGADTQYF. The full variable domain, its missing parts supplied by reference TRBV7-8 and TRBJ2-3, is GAGVSQSPRYKVAKRGQDVALRCDPISGHVSLFWYQQALGQGPEFLTYFQNEAQLDKSGLPSDRFFAERPEGSVSTLKIQRTQQEDSAVYLCASSILTGGADTQYFGPGTRLTVL.

V gene TRBV7-2 combines with J gene TRBJ1-5; maybe TRBD1 (6 bases). Trimming stripped 5 bases from V and 7 bases from J, with 15 bases between. Germline values: CDR1 SGHTA, CDR2 FQGNSA. This CDR3 has 14 amino acids. This CDR3 reads CASSASQGLQPQHF. CDR3 sequence (DNA): TGTGCCAGCAGCGCTTCACAGGGTCTACAGCCCCAGCATTTT. The variable domain in full, completed from reference TRBV7-2 and TRBJ1-5, reads GAGVSQSPSNKVTEKGKDVELRCDPISGHTALYWYRQSLGQGLEFLIYFQGNSAPDKSGLPSDRFSAERTGGSVSTLTIQRTQQEDSAVYLCASSASQGLQPQHFGDGTRLSIL.

The chain couples TRBV11-1 to TRBJ2-1, with D perhaps being TRBD1 or TRBD2 (5 bases each). With 5 bases removed from V and 8 bases from J, the gap between germline ends came to 16 bases. The V gene's germline CDR1 is SGHAT and CDR2 FQDESV (reference sequence). The CDR3 spans 14 residues. DNA for the CDR3: TGTGCCAGCAGCCCTAGAGGGGTATATTATGAGCAGTTCTTC. Protein sequence: CASSPRGVYYEQFF. Variable domain in full (rest from reference TRBV11-1 and TRBJ2-1): EAEVAQSPRYKITEKSQAVAFWCDPISGHATLYWYRQILGQGPELLVQFQDESVVDDSQLPKDRFSAERLKGVDSTLKIQPAELGDSAMYLCASSPRGVYYEQFFGPGTRLTVL.

This clonotype appeared a few times. The CDR3 loop reads CASSRRRGEYNEQFF. The CDR3 DNA reads as TGTGCCAGCAGTCGACGCCGGGGCGAGTACAATGAGCAGTTCTTC. The rearrangement uses TRBV6-6 and TRBJ2-1; D assignment may be TRBD1 or TRBD2 (5 bases each). The germline gives CDR1 MNHNY, CDR2 SVGAGI (reference sequence). The CDR3 totals 15 residues. Trimming removed 5 bases from V and 4 bases from J, with 15 bases in between.

V usage is TRBV6-2 or TRBV6-3 and J usage is TRBJ2-1; 10 nucleotides align to TRBD2. V lost 1 base, J lost 7 bases, and 4 bases stayed unmatched. CDR1 is MNHEY and CDR2 is SVGEGT in the germline V gene. This CDR3 is 15 amino acids long. CDR3 residues: CASSYYSGGANEQFF. For the CDR3, the DNA is TGTGCCAGCAGTTACTACAGCGGGGGGGCAAATGAGCAGTTCTTC.